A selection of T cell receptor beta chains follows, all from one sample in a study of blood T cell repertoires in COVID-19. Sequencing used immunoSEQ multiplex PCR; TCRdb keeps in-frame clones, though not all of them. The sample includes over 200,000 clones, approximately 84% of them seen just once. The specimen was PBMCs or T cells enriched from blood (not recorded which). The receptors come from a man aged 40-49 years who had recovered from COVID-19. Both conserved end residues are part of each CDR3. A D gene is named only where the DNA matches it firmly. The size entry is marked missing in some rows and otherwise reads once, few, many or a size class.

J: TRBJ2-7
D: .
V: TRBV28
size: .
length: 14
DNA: TGTGCCAGCAGGCGTGGGGCCAGGTCGTACGAGCAGTACTTC
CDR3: CASRRGARSYEQYF

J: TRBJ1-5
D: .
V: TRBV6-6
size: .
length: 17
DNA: TGTGCCAGCAGCCAAACGTCTGCGGGGAGACTCAATCAGCCCCAGCATTTT
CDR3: CASSQTSAGRLNQPQHF

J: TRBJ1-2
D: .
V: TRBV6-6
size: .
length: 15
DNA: TGTGCCAGCAGCTCACGAGCGGGTTCTAACTATGGCTACACCTTC
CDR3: CASSSRAGSNYGYTF

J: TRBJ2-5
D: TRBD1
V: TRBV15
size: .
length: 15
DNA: TGTGCCACTAGAGGACAGGGGGCGATAAGCGAGACCCAGTACTTC
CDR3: CATRGQGAISETQYF

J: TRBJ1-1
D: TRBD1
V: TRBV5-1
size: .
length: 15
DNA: TGCGCCAGCAGCTTGGTGACAGGGGCAGGCACTGAAGCTTTCTTT
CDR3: CASSLVTGAGTEAFF

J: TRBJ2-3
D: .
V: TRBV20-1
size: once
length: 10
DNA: TGCAGTGCCCTTCCAGATACGCAGTATTTT
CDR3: CSALPDTQYF

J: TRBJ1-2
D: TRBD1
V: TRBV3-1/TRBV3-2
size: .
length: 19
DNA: TGTGCCAGCAGCCAAGATCAGGGGACAGGCGCTCCCGAGACCTATGGCTACACCTTC
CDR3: CASSQDQGTGAPETYGYTF

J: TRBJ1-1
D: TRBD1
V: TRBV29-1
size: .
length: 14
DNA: TGCAGCGTTGTATTGCGACAGGGATACACTGAAGCTTTCTTT
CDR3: CSVVLRQGYTEAFF

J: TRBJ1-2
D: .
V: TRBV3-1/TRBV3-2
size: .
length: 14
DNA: TGTGCCAGCAGCCAAGGCTTGCTGCCAGGCGGCTACACCTTC
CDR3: CASSQGLLPGGYTF

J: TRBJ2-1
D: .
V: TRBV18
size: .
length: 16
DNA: TGTGCCAGCCTTACTGCAAAATTGGGGCACCACAATGAGCAGTTCTTC
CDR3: CASLTAKLGHHNEQFF

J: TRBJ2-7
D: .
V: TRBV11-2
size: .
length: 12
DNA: TGTGCCAGCAGCTTGCAGGGTTTGGAGCAGTACTTC
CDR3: CASSLQGLEQYF

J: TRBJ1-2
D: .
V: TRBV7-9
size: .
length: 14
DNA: TGTGCCTATTACACAGGGCTCTCGGACTATGGCTACACCTTC
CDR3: CAYYTGLSDYGYTF

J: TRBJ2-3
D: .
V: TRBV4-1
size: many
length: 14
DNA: TGCGCCAGCAGCTCGACTAACGCAATAGATACGCAGTATTTT
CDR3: CASSSTNAIDTQYF

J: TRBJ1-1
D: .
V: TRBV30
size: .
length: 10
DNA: TGTGCCACTCAAGACACTGAAGCTTTCTTT
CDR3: CATQDTEAFF

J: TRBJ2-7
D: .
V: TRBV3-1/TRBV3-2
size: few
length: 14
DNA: TGTGCCAGCAGCCAAGATCGGGGCTCCTACGAGCAGTACTTC
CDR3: CASSQDRGSYEQYF

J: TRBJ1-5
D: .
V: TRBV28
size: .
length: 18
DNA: TGTGCCAGCAGCCCACCCCCAACAGGGTCTCCTAGCAATCAGCCCCAGCATTTT
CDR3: CASSPPPTGSPSNQPQHF

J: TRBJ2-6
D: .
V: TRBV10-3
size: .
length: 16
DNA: TGTGCCATCAGTGAGCCAGGGCGCTCTGGGGCCAACGTCCTGACTTTC
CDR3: CAISEPGRSGANVLTF

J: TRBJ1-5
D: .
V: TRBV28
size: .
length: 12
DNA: TGTGCCCAAGGGGCAGGGGATCAGCCCCAGCATTTT
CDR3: CAQGAGDQPQHF

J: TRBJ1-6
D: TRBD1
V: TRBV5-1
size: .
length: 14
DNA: TGCGCCAGCCGCCAGGGACAGGGACGGTCACCCCTCCACTTT
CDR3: CASRQGQGRSPLHF

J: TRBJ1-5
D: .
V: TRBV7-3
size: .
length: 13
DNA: TGTGCCAGCAGCTTATCGGGGAATCAGCCCCAGCATTTT
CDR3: CASSLSGNQPQHF

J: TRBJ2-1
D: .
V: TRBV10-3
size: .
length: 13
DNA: TGTGCCATCTTTTCGACCGCCCTAGGTGAGCAGTTCTTC
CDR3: CAIFSTALGEQFF

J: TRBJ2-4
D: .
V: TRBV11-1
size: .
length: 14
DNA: TGTGCCAGCAGCCAATCGGGGGACAAAAACATTCAGTACTTC
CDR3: CASSQSGDKNIQYF

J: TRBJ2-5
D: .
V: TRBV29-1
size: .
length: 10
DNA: TGCAGTTCATTCGAGGAGACCCAGTACTTC
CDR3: CSSFEETQYF

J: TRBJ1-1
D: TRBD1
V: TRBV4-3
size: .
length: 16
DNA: TGCGCCAGCAGCCAATTTACCGGGACAGGTGACACTGAAGCTTTCTTT
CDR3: CASSQFTGTGDTEAFF

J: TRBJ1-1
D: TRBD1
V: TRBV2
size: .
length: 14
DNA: TGTGCCAGCACAGGACAGGTTTTGAACACTGAAGCTTTCTTT
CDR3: CASTGQVLNTEAFF

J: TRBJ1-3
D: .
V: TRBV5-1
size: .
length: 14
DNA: TGCGCCAGCAGCTTGACAGGGTCTGGAAACACCATATATTTT
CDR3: CASSLTGSGNTIYF

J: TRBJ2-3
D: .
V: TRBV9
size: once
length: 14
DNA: TGTGCCAGCAGCGTCCGCACTAGTCCAGATACGCAGTATTTT
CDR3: CASSVRTSPDTQYF

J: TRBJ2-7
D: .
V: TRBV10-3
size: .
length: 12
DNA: TGTGCCATCAGCCTAGCCCGTCGCGAGCAGTACTTC
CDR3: CAISLARREQYF

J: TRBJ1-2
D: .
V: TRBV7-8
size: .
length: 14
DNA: TGTGCCAGCAGCTTAGCTTCCAGGAACTATGGCTACACCTTC
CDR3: CASSLASRNYGYTF

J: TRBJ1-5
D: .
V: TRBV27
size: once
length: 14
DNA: TGTGCCAGCAGTCCTGTCAGGGGCAATCAGCCCCAGCATTTT
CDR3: CASSPVRGNQPQHF

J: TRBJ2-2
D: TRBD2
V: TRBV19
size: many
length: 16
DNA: TGTGCCAGTAGCTCGCTCGTAGCGGGAGAAACCGGGGAGCTGTTTTTT
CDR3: CASSSLVAGETGELFF

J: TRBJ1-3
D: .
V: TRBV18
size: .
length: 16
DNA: TGTGCCAGCTCACCGTCTAACTACGGCAGCTTAAACACCATATATTTT
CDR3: CASSPSNYGSLNTIYF

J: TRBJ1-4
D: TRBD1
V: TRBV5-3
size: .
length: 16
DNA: TGTGCCAGAAGCTTGTTTTTGGGGACAGGGCCGGAAAAACTGTTTTTT
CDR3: CARSLFLGTGPEKLFF

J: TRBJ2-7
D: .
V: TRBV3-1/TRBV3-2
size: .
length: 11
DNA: TGTGCCAGCAGCCGCGGTTACGAGCAGTACTTC
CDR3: CASSRGYEQYF

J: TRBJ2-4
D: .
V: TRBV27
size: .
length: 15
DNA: TGTGCCAGCAGCACAGGAGGGCTACCCAAAAACATTCAGTACTTC
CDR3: CASSTGGLPKNIQYF